Presented here are 24 T cell receptor beta chains from one specimen sequenced in a study of T cell repertoires in cytomegalovirus infection. These receptors' targets are unknown. In TCRdb, the reads were re-called with MiXCR into one record per CDR3 protein. Of 100,000 to 150,000 distinct CDR3 sequences listed, 20% to 30% were seen once; the top ten hold 30% to 35%. The sequencing sample was made of PBMCs, sequenced either directly or after in vitro stimulation (not recorded which). The receptors were sampled from a human donor in good health (CMV status not recorded). Some clones in this sample may be carry-over from other donors' samples.

CDR3 loop: CASSAELAGGPYEQFF. In nucleotides, the CDR3 is TGTGCCAGCAGTGCCGAACTAGCGGGAGGGCCATATGAGCAGTTCTTC. V and J are TRBV6-4 and TRBJ2-1, with 13 bases fitting TRBD2. The CDR3 is 16 residues long. Germline CDR1 and CDR2: MRHNA and SNTAGT. V lost 4 bases and J lost 8; bases outside the gene matches: 8.

The sample holds a few counts of this clonotype. The V gene is TRBV4-1, the J gene TRBJ2-7, with a weak D call TRBD2 (5 bases). V was pared by 1 base and J by 4 bases, with 8 bases between. From germline, CDR1 is MGHRA and CDR2 YSYEKL. This CDR3 spans 13 amino acids. CDR3 sequence: CASSQGLPYEQYV. The CDR3 bases are TGCGCCAGCAGCCAAGGACTACCTTACGAGCAGTACGTC.

This clonotype showed up just a few times. The gene calls are TRBV12-3 or TRBV12-4 and TRBJ2-5, with 15 bases lining up with TRBD2. This CDR3 is 16 amino acids long. J was trimmed by 4 bases and V by 6 bases; bases with no gene match: 6. CDR3 region: CASRRGLAGGGETQYF. The CDR3 nucleotides are TGTGCCAGCAGACGCGGACTAGCGGGGGGGGGAGAGACCCAGTACTTC.

The table lists this clonotype with a few counts. The gene calls are TRBV27 and TRBJ1-5, with TRBD1 identical over 9 bases. The ends lost 4 bases at V and 4 bases at J; junction bases unmatched: 8. This CDR3 has 16 amino acids. Germline V gene data show CDR1 as MNHEY and CDR2 as SMNVEV (reference sequence). For the CDR3, the DNA is TGTGCCAGCAGTTCCGACACAGGGGGCAGAAATCAGCCCCAGCATTTT. It encodes CASSSDTGGRNQPQHF.

This clonotype was seen repeatedly, ten times or more. The rearrangement links TRBV19 to TRBJ1-1; D is uncertain. Germline CDR1 LNHDA, CDR2 SQIVND (reference sequence). This CDR3 is built from 14 residues. Trimming removed 4 bases from V and 0 bases from J, with 9 bases in between. The CDR3 reads CASSTVWLNTEAFF. DNA of the CDR3: TGTGCCAGTAGTACCGTGTGGTTGAACACTGAAGCTTTCTTT.

Written as DNA, the CDR3 is TGTGCCAGTAGTCGCCCCCTAGGACACGACAATGAAAAACTGTTTTTT. Translated: CASSRPLGHDNEKLFF. The V gene is TRBV19, the J gene TRBJ1-4, with D possibly matching TRBD1 (5 bases). The germline V and J ends were trimmed by 5 bases and 5 bases, with 18 bases remaining between them. Germline assignment: CDR1 LNHDA and CDR2 SQIVND (reference sequence). The CDR3 has 16 amino acids.

This clonotype was recorded a few times. The V gene is TRBV4-1, the J gene TRBJ2-1; 10 positions agree with TRBD2. This CDR3 has 19 amino acids. V shed 4 bases and J 0 bases; nucleotides not matched to a gene: 12. The germline gives CDR1 MGHRA, CDR2 YSYEKL. The chain's CDR3 is CASSLTIRTSGSSYNEQFF. The CDR3, as DNA: TGCGCCAGCAGCCTCACGATAAGGACTAGCGGTAGCTCCTACAATGAGCAGTTCTTC.

This clonotype was recorded at least ten times. V gene TRBV7-2 combines with J gene TRBJ2-4; TRBD1 agrees at 9 bases. V trimming: 1 base; J trimming: 5 bases; junction bases outside the gene matches: 3. This CDR3 comprises 15 residues. The germline gives CDR1 SGHTA, CDR2 FQGNSA. CDR3 residues: CASSLVQGAENIQYF. In DNA form, the CDR3 reads TGTGCCAGCAGCTTAGTACAGGGGGCCGAAAACATTCAGTACTTC.

The chain combines TRBV7-2 with TRBJ1-4; possibly TRBD1 for D (6 bases). Germline V gene sequence: CDR1 SGHTA, CDR2 FQGNSA. V was pared by 4 bases and J by 0 bases, with 21 bases between. This CDR3 region has 19 residues. Here the CDR3 reads CASSWGPGTLGATNEKLFF. As DNA, the CDR3 is TGTGCCAGCAGCTGGGGGCCCGGAACTCTCGGTGCAACTAATGAAAAACTGTTTTTT.

In this sample, this clonotype turned up a few times. The J gene is TRBJ2-5, the V gene TRBV18; weak D call: TRBD1 (6 bases). Deletions cut 6 bases from V and 1 base from J, with 9 bases between. CDR3 length: 13 residues. Germline V gene lookup returns CDR1 KGHSH and CDR2 LQKENI. Here the CDR3 reads CASSRDIQETQYF. The CDR3 DNA reads as TGTGCCAGCTCTCGGGACATCCAAGAGACCCAGTACTTC.

This clonotype was seen a few times. The genes are TRBV7-2 and TRBJ2-2, with 8 bases that match TRBD1. With 5 bases clipped from V and 3 bases from J, the junction kept 2 bases outside the gene matches. Per the germline V gene, CDR1 is SGHTA and CDR2 is FQGNSA. The CDR3 contains 14 residues. The CDR3 region has the DNA TGTGCCAGCAGCCGGACAGGGCACACCGGGGAGCTGTTTTTT. This encodes CASSRTGHTGELFF.

This chain links TRBV18 with TRBJ2-5, with TRBD1 identical over 7 bases. Germline V lookup: CDR1 KGHSH, CDR2 LQKENI. The V gene end was trimmed by 6 bases and the J gene end by 5 bases; junction bases not matched to a gene: 9. The CDR3 is 14 residues long. In DNA, the CDR3 is TGTGCCAGCTCCCGGGACAGCGTTAGGGAGACCCAGTACTTC. Translating gives CASSRDSVRETQYF.

The V gene is TRBV4-3, the J gene TRBJ2-3, with TRBD2 matching 10 bases. The CDR3 contains 20 residues. CDR1 is LGHNA and CDR2 is YSLEER in the germline V gene. Trimming at V came to 4 bases and at J to 3 bases, leaving 19 bases not matched to a gene. The CDR3 spells CASSPKSGRARSWKTDTQYF. The CDR3 DNA reads TGCGCCAGCAGCCCAAAAAGCGGGAGGGCCAGAAGTTGGAAGACAGATACGCAGTATTTT.

This clonotype appeared many times. The chain has TRBV4-1 and TRBJ1-1, with D unresolved. CDR1 and CDR2 from the germline V gene are MGHRA and YSYEKL. V was pared by 0 bases and J by 1 base, with 6 bases between. The CDR3 covers 14 residues. CDR3 residues: CASSQDSQNTEAFF. CDR3 bases: TGCGCCAGCAGCCAAGATTCGCAGAACACTGAAGCTTTCTTT.

This clonotype was detected many times. The J gene is TRBJ1-2, the V gene TRBV7-2, with TRBD1 as a possible D gene (6 bases). The germline V gene encodes CDR1 SGHTA and CDR2 FQGNSA. The V gene lost 0 bases and the J gene lost 6 bases, with 14 bases spanning the gap. The CDR3 is 15 residues long. For the CDR3, the DNA is TGTGCCAGCAGCTTAGCTGAGGGACACTTGAATGGCTACACCTTC. Amino acid sequence: CASSLAEGHLNGYTF.

This clonotype was counted many times. V is TRBV7-2 and J is TRBJ2-1; 8 bases line up with TRBD2. The CDR3 runs to 17 residues. V shed 1 base and J 0 bases; nucleotides not matched to a gene: 5. Germline V CDR1 and CDR2: SGHTA, FQGNSA. The CDR3, as DNA: TGTGCCAGCAGCTTAGGGCCCACTAGCGGCTCCTACAATGAGCAGTTCTTC. It codes for CASSLGPTSGSYNEQFF.

This chain connects TRBV20-1 to TRBJ2-1; 10 bases are shared with TRBD2. V lost 0 bases and J lost 6; bases outside the gene matches: 8. The V gene's germline CDR1 is DFQATT and CDR2 SNEGSKA (reference sequence). The CDR3 is made up of 16 amino acids. This CDR3 is CSARDTAGGLSNEQFF. The CDR3 DNA follows: TGCAGTGCTAGAGATACAGCGGGAGGGCTGAGCAATGAGCAGTTCTTC.

This clonotype showed up just a few times. The rearrangement uses TRBV6-2 or TRBV6-3 and TRBJ1-2; D gene ambiguous. Trimming removed 2 bases at V and 0 bases at J, with 10 bases between. The length of the CDR3 is 15 residues. CDR1 and CDR2 from the germline V gene are MNHEY and SVGEGT. CDR3 protein: CASSYRRATNYGYTF. The CDR3 DNA reads as TGTGCCAGCAGTTACCGGCGAGCGACTAACTATGGCTACACCTTC.

Ten or more counts support this clonotype. The V gene is TRBV6-5, the J gene TRBJ2-2, with 10 bases fitting TRBD2. The J segment lost 7 bases and the V segment lost 2 bases, leaving 13 bases of the junction unmatched. This CDR3 contains 18 residues. The germline CDR1 and CDR2 sequences are MNHEY and SVGAGI. The CDR3, as DNA: TGTGCCAGCAGTTACCTATCGAAGCGGCTAGCGGGAGTCGGGGAGCTGTTTTTT. Translation: CASSYLSKRLAGVGELFF.

The chain links TRBV5-1 to TRBJ2-1; D is ambiguous. Germline CDR1 SGHRS, CDR2 YFSETQ. Trimming cost V 4 bases and J 3 bases, with 11 bases left between them. The CDR3 totals 14 residues. This CDR3 is CASSASLSYNEQFF. The CDR3 bases are TGCGCCAGCAGCGCCAGCTTGAGCTACAATGAGCAGTTCTTC.

This clonotype was found many times. J is TRBJ2-7 and V is TRBV7-8, with 12 nucleotides matching TRBD2. V lost 8 bases, J lost 4 bases, and 3 bases stayed unmatched. CDR1 and CDR2 (germline): SGHVS, FQNEAQ. The CDR3 sequence is 13 residues long. The CDR3 spells CASRTSGIYEQYF. DNA for the CDR3: TGTGCCAGCCGGACTAGCGGGATTTACGAGCAGTACTTC.

This clonotype has ten or more counts. V and J are TRBV13 and TRBJ2-7, with 7 bases aligning to TRBD1. Trimming took 5 bases from V and 5 from J; bases not matched to a gene: 9. The CDR3 has 14 amino acids. Germline values: CDR1 PRHDT, CDR2 FYEKMQ (reference sequence). In DNA, the CDR3 is TGTGCCAGCAGCCACGGACAGGTTCTCCACGAGCAGTACGTC. This sequence encodes CASSHGQVLHEQYV.

The rearrangement links TRBV5-1 to TRBJ2-3; 7 nucleotides agree with TRBD2. In germline, CDR1 is SGHRS, CDR2 YFSETQ. With 0 bases clipped from V and 6 bases from J, the junction kept 7 bases outside the gene matches. The CDR3 extends over 15 amino acids. The CDR3 region is CASSLEASGRDTQYF. For the CDR3, the DNA is TGCGCCAGCAGCTTGGAGGCTAGCGGAAGGGATACGCAGTATTTT.

This clonotype was seen many times. The chain links TRBV7-8 to TRBJ1-5; 7 bases map to TRBD1. There are 15 residues in the CDR3. V shed 1 base and J 4 bases; nucleotides not matched to a gene: 4. Germline CDR1 is SGHVS and CDR2 is FQNEAQ. The CDR3: CASSLVTGDNQPQHF. The DNA of the CDR3 is TGTGCCAGCAGCTTAGTAACAGGGGATAATCAGCCCCAGCATTTT.